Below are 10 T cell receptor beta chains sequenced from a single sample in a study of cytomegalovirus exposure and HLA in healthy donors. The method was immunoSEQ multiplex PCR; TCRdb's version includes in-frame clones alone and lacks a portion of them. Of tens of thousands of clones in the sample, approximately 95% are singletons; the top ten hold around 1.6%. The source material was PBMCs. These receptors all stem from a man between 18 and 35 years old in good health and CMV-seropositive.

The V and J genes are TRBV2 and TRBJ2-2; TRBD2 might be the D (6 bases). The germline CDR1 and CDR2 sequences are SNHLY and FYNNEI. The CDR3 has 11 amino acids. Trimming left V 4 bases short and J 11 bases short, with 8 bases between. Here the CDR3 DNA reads TGTGCCAGCAGTGGGGGAGGAGAGCTGTTTTTT. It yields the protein CASSGGGELFF.

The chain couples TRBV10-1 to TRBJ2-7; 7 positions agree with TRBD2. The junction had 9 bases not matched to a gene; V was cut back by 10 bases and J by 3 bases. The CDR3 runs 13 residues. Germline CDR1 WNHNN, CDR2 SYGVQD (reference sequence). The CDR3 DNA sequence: TGCGCCACGAACAATGGCGGGAGCTACGAGCAGTACTTC. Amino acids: CATNNGGSYEQYF.

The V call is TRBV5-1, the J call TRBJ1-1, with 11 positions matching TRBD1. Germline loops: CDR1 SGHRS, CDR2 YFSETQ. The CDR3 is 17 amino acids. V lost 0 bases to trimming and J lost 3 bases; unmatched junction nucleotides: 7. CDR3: CASSLAGGQGEDTEAFF. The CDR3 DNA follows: TGCGCCAGCAGCTTGGCCGGGGGACAGGGGGAGGACACTGAAGCTTTCTTT.

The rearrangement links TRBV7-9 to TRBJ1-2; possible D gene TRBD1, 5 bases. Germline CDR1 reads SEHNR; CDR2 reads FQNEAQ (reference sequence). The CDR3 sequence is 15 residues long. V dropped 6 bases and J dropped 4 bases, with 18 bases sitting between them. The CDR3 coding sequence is TGTGCCAGCAGGGGAGGGGTCGGACCCGGCTATGGCTACACCTTC. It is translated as CASRGGVGPGYGYTF.

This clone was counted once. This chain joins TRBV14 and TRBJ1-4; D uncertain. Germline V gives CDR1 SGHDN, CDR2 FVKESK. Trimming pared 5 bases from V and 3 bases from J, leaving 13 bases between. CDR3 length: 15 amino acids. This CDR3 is CASSARTGANEKLFF. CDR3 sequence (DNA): TGTGCCAGCAGCGCTAGGACGGGAGCTAATGAAAAACTGTTTTTT.

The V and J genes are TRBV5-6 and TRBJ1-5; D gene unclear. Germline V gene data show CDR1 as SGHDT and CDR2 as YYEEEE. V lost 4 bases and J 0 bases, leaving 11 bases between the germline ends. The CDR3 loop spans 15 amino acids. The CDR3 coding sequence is TGTGCCAGCAGCCTGGCAACATATAGCAATCAGCCCCAGCATTTT. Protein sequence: CASSLATYSNQPQHF.

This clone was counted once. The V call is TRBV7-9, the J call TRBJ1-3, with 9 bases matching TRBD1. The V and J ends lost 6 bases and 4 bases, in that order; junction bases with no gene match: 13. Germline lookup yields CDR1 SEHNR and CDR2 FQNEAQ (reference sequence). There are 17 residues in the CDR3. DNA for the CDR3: TGTGCCAGCAGACACAACCGGGACAGGGAGGCCGGAAACACCATATATTTT. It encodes CASRHNRDREAGNTIYF.

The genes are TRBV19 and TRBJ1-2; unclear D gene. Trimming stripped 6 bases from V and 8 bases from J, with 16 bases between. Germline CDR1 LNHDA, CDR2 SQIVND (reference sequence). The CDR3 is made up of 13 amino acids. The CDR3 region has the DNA TGTGCCAGTAGACAACCCCCGGGTTACGGCTACACCTTC. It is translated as CASRQPPGYGYTF.

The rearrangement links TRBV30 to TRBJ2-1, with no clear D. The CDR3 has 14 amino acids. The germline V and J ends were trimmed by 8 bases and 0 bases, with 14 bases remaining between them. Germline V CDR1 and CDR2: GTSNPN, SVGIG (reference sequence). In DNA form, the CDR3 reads TGTGCCAGTGGGCAAACCGGCTCCTACAATGAGCAGTTCTTC. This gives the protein CASGQTGSYNEQFF. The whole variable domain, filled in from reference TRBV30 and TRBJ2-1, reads SQTIHQWPATLVQPVGSPLSLECTVEGTSNPNLYWYRQAAGRGLQLLFYSVGIGQISSEVPQNLSASRPQDRQFILSSKKLLLSDSGFYLCASGQTGSYNEQFFGPGTRLTVL.

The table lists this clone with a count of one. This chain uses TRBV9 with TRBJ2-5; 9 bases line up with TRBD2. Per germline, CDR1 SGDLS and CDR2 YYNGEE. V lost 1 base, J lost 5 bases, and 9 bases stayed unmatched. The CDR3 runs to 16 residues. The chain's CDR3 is CASSVHSGSSGETQYF. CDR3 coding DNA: TGTGCCAGCAGCGTACATAGCGGGAGTTCTGGGGAGACCCAGTACTTC.